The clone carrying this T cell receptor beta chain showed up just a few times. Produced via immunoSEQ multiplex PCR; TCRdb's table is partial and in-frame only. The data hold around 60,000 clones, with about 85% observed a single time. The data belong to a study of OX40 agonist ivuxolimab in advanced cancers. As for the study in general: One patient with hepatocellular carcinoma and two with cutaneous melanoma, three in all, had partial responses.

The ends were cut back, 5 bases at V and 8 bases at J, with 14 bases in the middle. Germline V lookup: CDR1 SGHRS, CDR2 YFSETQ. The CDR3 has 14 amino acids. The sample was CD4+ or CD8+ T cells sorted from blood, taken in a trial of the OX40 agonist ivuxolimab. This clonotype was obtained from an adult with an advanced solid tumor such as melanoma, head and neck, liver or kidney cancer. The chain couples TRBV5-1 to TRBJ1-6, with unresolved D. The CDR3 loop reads CASSPGIRDSPLHF. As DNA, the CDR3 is TGCGCCAGCAGTCCGGGGATTCGCGATTCACCCCTCCACTTT.